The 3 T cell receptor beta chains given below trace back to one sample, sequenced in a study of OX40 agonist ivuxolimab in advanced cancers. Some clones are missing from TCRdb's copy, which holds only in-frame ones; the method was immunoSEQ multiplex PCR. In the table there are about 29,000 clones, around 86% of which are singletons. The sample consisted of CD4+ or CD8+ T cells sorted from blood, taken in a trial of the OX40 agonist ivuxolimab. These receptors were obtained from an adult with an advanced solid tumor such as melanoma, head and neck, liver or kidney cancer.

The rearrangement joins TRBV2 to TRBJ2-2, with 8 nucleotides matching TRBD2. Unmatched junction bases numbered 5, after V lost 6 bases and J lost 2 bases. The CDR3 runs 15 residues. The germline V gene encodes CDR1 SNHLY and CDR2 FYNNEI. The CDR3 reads CASSPGLDNTGELFF. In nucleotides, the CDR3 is TGTGCCAGCAGCCCGGGACTAGATAACACCGGGGAGCTGTTTTTT.

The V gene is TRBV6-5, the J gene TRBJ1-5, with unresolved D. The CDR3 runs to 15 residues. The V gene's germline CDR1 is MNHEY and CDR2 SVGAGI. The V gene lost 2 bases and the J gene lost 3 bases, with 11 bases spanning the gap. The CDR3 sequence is CASSYRDKFNQPQHF. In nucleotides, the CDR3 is TGTGCCAGCAGTTACCGCGACAAGTTCAATCAGCCCCAGCATTTT.

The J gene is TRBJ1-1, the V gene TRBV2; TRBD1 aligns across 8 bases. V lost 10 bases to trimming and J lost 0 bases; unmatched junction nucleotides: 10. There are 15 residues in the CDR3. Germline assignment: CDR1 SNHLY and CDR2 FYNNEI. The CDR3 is CATEPETGVNTEAFF. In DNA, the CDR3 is TGTGCCACGGAACCCGAGACAGGGGTGAACACTGAAGCTTTCTTT.